These 31 T cell receptor beta chains were all obtained from the same sample, sequenced in a study of human T cells and chemical hapten exposure. TCRdb recomputed calls from the RACE reads with MiXCR, one row per CDR3 protein. Here the sample spans 200,000 to 300,000 distinct CDR3 sequences, about 8.6% being singletons. Time point defined: pre-sensitization, week 0. This sample's treatment: therapeutic diphenylcyclopropenone sensitization with weekly scalp DPC. The starting material was whole blood, obtained in connection with sensitization to the hapten diphenylcyclopropenone (DPC). The receptors shown here come from a woman aged 40 to 50 with alopecia areata. Some clones in this sample may be carry-over from other donors' samples.

This clonotype occurred a few times. The chain is built from TRBV5-1 and TRBJ2-1; D might be TRBD1 or TRBD2, each matching 5 bases. The CDR3 has 17 residues. The V end was cut by 3 bases, the J end by 6 bases, with 22 bases between. Per germline, CDR1 SGHRS and CDR2 YFSETQ. The CDR3, as DNA: TGCGCCAGCAGCTCCCGGGACCCTCGTCGATGGGGCAATGAGCAGTTCTTC. Amino acid sequence: CASSSRDPRRWGNEQFF.

This chain joins TRBV11-1 and TRBJ2-7, with 9 bases fitting TRBD1. This CDR3 has 15 amino acids. The ends lost 2 bases at V and 3 bases at J; junction bases unmatched: 5. CDR1 SGHAT and CDR2 FQDESV come from the germline V gene (reference sequence). The CDR3 nucleotides read TGTGCCAGCAGCTTAAGGACAGGGGTGGTCTACGAGCAGTACTTC. Protein: CASSLRTGVVYEQYF.

V usage is TRBV20-1 and J usage is TRBJ2-7; 8 bases fit TRBD1. Losses at the gene ends were 3 bases for V and 7 bases for J; bases not matched to a gene: 8. Per germline, CDR1 DFQATT and CDR2 SNEGSKA (reference sequence). The CDR3 has 13 residues. The CDR3 region has the DNA TGCAGTGCTAGCCCGGACAGGGCTGGAGAGCAGTACTTC. Encoded protein: CSASPDRAGEQYF.

In the case of this clonotype: A junction boundary mismatches the germline segment, possibly from a read error. The V gene is TRBV20-1, the J gene TRBJ2-2; a possible D gene is TRBD2 (5 bases). CDR1 DFQATT and CDR2 SNEGSKA come from the germline V gene (reference sequence). The CDR3 runs 15 residues. Written as DNA, the CDR3 is TGCAGTGCTAGAGGGACTTCGGGCAACACCGGGGAGCTGCTTTTT. It yields the protein CSARGTSGNTGELLF.

The chain employs TRBV7-2 and TRBJ2-1; D is unresolved. The V gene's germline CDR1 is SGHTA and CDR2 FQGNSA. Trimming removed 2 bases at V and 9 bases at J, with 8 bases between. The CDR3 has 12 residues. CDR3 protein: CASSLMGSEQFF. CDR3 in DNA: TGTGCCAGCAGCTTAATGGGCAGTGAGCAGTTCTTC.

This clonotype was seen many times. The chain employs TRBV20-1 and TRBJ1-1; D is possibly TRBD1 (5 bases). Germline lookup yields CDR1 DFQATT and CDR2 SNEGSKA (reference sequence). Deletions cut 5 bases from V and 0 bases from J, with 7 bases between. The CDR3 is 12 residues long. This CDR3 is CSAEQVNTEAFF. CDR3 bases: TGCAGTGCTGAACAGGTGAACACTGAAGCTTTCTTT.

This chain connects TRBV4-1 to TRBJ2-7, with TRBD1 as a possible D gene (6 bases). Trimming took 5 bases from V and 2 from J, leaving 19 bases between them. In germline, CDR1 is MGHRA, CDR2 YSYEKL. The CDR3 runs to 16 residues. The DNA for the CDR3 is TGCGCCAGCAGCGGAATACAGGGTAAGAACCCCTACGAGCAGTACTTC. Protein product: CASSGIQGKNPYEQYF.

In this sample, this clonotype turned up many times. CDR3 bases: TGTGCCAGCAGCCCACACTTAGCGGGAGGCTACAATGAGCAGTTCTTC. Translation gives CASSPHLAGGYNEQFF. The rearrangement links TRBV7-3 to TRBJ2-1; TRBD2 aligns across 10 bases. The CDR3 extends over 16 amino acids. The V and J ends lost 5 bases and 3 bases, in that order; junction bases with no gene match: 7. The V gene's germline CDR1 is SGHTA and CDR2 FQGTGA. Full variable domain (missing parts from reference TRBV7-3 and TRBJ2-1): GAGVSQTPSNKVTEKGKYVELRCDPISGHTALYWYRQSLGQGPEFLIYFQGTGAADDSGLPNDRFFAVRPEGSVSTLKIQRTERGDSAVYLCASSPHLAGGYNEQFFGPGTRLTVL.

The chain joins TRBV2 to TRBJ1-1; 8 bases line up with TRBD1. Per germline, CDR1 SNHLY and CDR2 FYNNEI. The CDR3 is 14 amino acids. V lost 6 bases, J lost 3 bases, and 6 bases stayed unmatched. CDR3 residues: CASRMDRADTEAFF. The CDR3 region has the DNA TGTGCCAGCAGAATGGACAGGGCGGACACTGAAGCTTTCTTT.

J is TRBJ2-3 and V is TRBV5-1; a possible D gene is TRBD1 (5 bases). This CDR3 is built from 16 residues. The V end was cut by 0 bases, the J end by 1 base, with 12 bases between. Per the germline V gene, CDR1 is SGHRS and CDR2 is YFSETQ. This CDR3 reads CASSLGASRGTDTQYF. DNA for the CDR3: TGCGCCAGCAGCTTGGGGGCCAGCAGGGGCACAGATACGCAGTATTTT. The variable domain in full, completed from reference TRBV5-1 and TRBJ2-3, reads KAGVTQTPRYLIKTRGQQVTLSCSPISGHRSVSWYQQTPGQGLQFLFEYFSETQRNKGNFPGRFSGRQFSNSRSEMNVSTLELGDSALYLCASSLGASRGTDTQYFGPGTRLTVL.

In this sample, this clonotype turned up a few times. The CDR3 spells CASRPVGTVYEQYF. The CDR3 region has the DNA TGTGCCAGCAGGCCAGTCGGGACAGTCTACGAGCAGTACTTC. The rearrangement links TRBV27 to TRBJ2-7, with TRBD1 matching over 7 bases. Looked up from germline, CDR1 is MNHEY and CDR2 is SMNVEV (reference sequence). The J segment lost 3 bases and the V segment lost 6 bases, leaving 8 bases of the junction unmatched. The CDR3 totals 14 residues.

The V gene is TRBV5-1, the J gene TRBJ1-2; a weak D match, TRBD1 (5 bases). CDR3 length: 14 residues. V gave up 4 bases and J gave up 3 bases, with 13 bases separating them. Germline V gene lookup returns CDR1 SGHRS and CDR2 YFSETQ. The DNA of the CDR3 is TGCGCCAGCAGCCCAACCGGGACGGACTATGGCTACACCTTC. Its protein is CASSPTGTDYGYTF.

At least ten counts were recorded for this clonotype. This chain joins TRBV12-3 or TRBV12-4 and TRBJ2-5; 7 bases are a match to TRBD2. The CDR3 extends over 13 amino acids. Trimming removed 7 bases from V and 4 bases from J; junction bases left unmatched: 6. CDR3 sequence (DNA): TGTGCCAGCACCATAGGGAGGGCAGAGACCCAGTACTTC. Translation gives CASTIGRAETQYF.

This clonotype has more than one count but fewer than ten. The V gene is TRBV7-6, the J gene TRBJ2-5; TRBD2 matches at 8 bases. The CDR3 consists of 13 residues. Germline CDR1 and CDR2: SGHVS and FNYEAQ. V shed 8 bases, J shed 4 bases, and the junction held 6 bases outside the gene matches. CDR3 sequence (DNA): TGTGCCAGCGGAGCGGGAGTAAGAGAGACCCAGTACTTC. Residues: CASGAGVRETQYF.

J is TRBJ2-5 and V is TRBV7-2; D is ambiguous. Germline V CDR1 and CDR2: SGHTA, FQGNSA. The CDR3 is made up of 13 amino acids. Between the trimmed V and J ends, which lost 3 bases and 0 bases, there was a span of 5 bases. CDR3 amino acids: CASSFSNQETQYF. The CDR3 nucleotides read TGTGCCAGCAGCTTTAGCAACCAAGAGACCCAGTACTTC.

The genes are TRBV29-1 and TRBJ2-5; 9 nucleotides line up with TRBD2. The V segment lost 5 bases and the J segment 5 bases; nucleotides outside the gene matches: 6. The CDR3 has 13 amino acids. The germline V gene encodes CDR1 SQVTM and CDR2 ANQGSEA. As DNA, the CDR3 is TGCAGCGTTAGGACTAGCGAGGGGGAGACCCAGTACTTC. Its translation is CSVRTSEGETQYF. Complete variable domain (other parts from reference TRBV29-1 and TRBJ2-5): SAVISQKPSRDICQRGTSLTIQCQVDSQVTMMFWYRQQPGQSLTLIATANQGSEATYESGFVIDKFPISRPNLTFSTLTVSNMSPEDSSIYLCSVRTSEGETQYFGPGTRLLVL.

The CDR3 region is CASSLGAANYEQYF. Written as DNA, the CDR3 is TGTGCCAGCAGTTTAGGGGCGGCTAACTACGAGCAGTACTTC. The V call is TRBV28, the J call TRBJ2-7; weak D call: TRBD1 (5 bases). Germline lookup yields CDR1 MDHEN and CDR2 SYDVKM. This CDR3 spans 14 amino acids. Trimming took 2 bases from V and 3 from J, leaving 11 bases between them.

The chain carries TRBV3-1 and TRBJ2-1; D possibly corresponds to TRBD2 (5 bases). CDR3 size: 13 residues. Trimming took 4 bases from V and 9 from J, leaving 13 bases between them. The germline V gene encodes CDR1 LGHDT and CDR2 YNNKEL (reference sequence). Written as DNA, the CDR3 is TGTGCCAGCAGCCGGTCAAATGCGGGTGAGCAGTTCTTC. Translation: CASSRSNAGEQFF.

This clonotype came up a few times. This rearrangement joins TRBV12-3 or TRBV12-4 to TRBJ2-3; D perhaps matches TRBD1 (5 bases). CDR3 length equals 14 residues. The V gene lost 5 bases and the J gene lost 0 bases, with 9 bases spanning the gap. This chain's CDR3 is CASSPDSSTDTQYF. In nucleotides, the CDR3 is TGTGCCAGCAGTCCCGACAGTAGCACAGATACGCAGTATTTT.

The sample holds many counts of this clonotype. V usage is TRBV28 and J usage is TRBJ2-1, with 9 positions matching TRBD2. V shed 1 base and J 7 bases; nucleotides not matched to a gene: 11. CDR1 MDHEN and CDR2 SYDVKM come from the germline V gene. The CDR3 is 17 residues long. The CDR3 is CASSLYLAGILLNEQFF. The CDR3 DNA is TGTGCCAGCAGTTTATATCTAGCGGGGATACTACTAAATGAGCAGTTCTTC.

A few counts support this clonotype. This chain connects TRBV7-3 to TRBJ2-3, with 9 positions matching TRBD1. The CDR3 length is 16 residues. Germline trimming cut 1 base from V and 6 bases from J; bases unmatched to any gene: 8. Germline CDR1 SGHTA, CDR2 FQGTGA. The CDR3 DNA follows: TGTGCCAGCAGCTTAAACGTGGGACAGGGTCCCGATACGCAGTATTTT. This gives the protein CASSLNVGQGPDTQYF.

The chain carries TRBV9 and TRBJ2-1; TRBD1 agrees at 11 bases. Germline trimming cut 0 bases from V and 7 bases from J; bases unmatched to any gene: 3. The CDR3 runs 15 residues. The germline CDR1 and CDR2 sequences are SGDLS and YYNGEE. In DNA form, the CDR3 reads TGTGCCAGCAGCGTAGTCGGGGACAGGGGGAATGAGCAGTTCTTC. Protein product: CASSVVGDRGNEQFF. The full variable domain, in which reference TRBV9 and TRBJ2-1 provide the parts outside the CDR3, is DSGVTQTPKHLITATGQRVTLRCSPRSGDLSVYWYQQSLDQGLQFLIQYYNGEERAKGNILERFSAQQFPDLHSELNLSSLELGDSALYFCASSVVGDRGNEQFFGPGTRLTVL.

This clonotype was detected a few times. This sequence joins TRBV7-2 and TRBJ2-3; D not certain. The CDR3 contains 13 residues. V gave up 1 base and J gave up 4 bases, with 6 bases separating them. Germline V gene sequence: CDR1 SGHTA, CDR2 FQGNSA. The chain's CDR3 is CASSLDGSDTQYF. CDR3 coding DNA: TGTGCCAGCAGCTTAGACGGGTCAGATACGCAGTATTTT.

The V call is TRBV20-1, the J call TRBJ2-1; TRBD1 matches at 7 bases. Germline CDR1 reads DFQATT; CDR2 reads SNEGSKA (reference sequence). Trimming at V came to 4 bases and at J to 4 bases, leaving 4 bases not matched to a gene. This CDR3 has 13 amino acids. CDR3: CSAKQGSYNEQFF. CDR3 DNA: TGCAGTGCTAAACAGGGGAGTTACAATGAGCAGTTCTTC.

To note about this clonotype: This may arise from a read error, as a much more abundant clone is one base away. V is TRBV12-3 or TRBV12-4 and J is TRBJ1-5; TRBD1 matches at 9 bases. This CDR3 spans 13 amino acids. The V and J ends lost 6 bases and 5 bases, in that order; junction bases with no gene match: 2. Here the CDR3 reads CASRRTGDQPQHF. CDR3 nucleotide sequence: TGTGCCAGCAGGCGGACAGGGGATCAGCCCCAGCATTTT.

This clonotype was counted a few times. The chain couples TRBV7-2 to TRBJ2-5; tentatively, D is TRBD1 or TRBD2 (5 bases each). V was pared by 4 bases and J by 2 bases, with 11 bases between. Germline CDR1 is SGHTA and CDR2 is FQGNSA. There are 14 residues in the CDR3. The CDR3 sequence is CASSYGTVQETQYF. The CDR3 nucleotides are TGTGCCAGCAGCTACGGGACCGTACAAGAGACCCAGTACTTC.

This clonotype was counted a few times. This chain uses TRBV5-1 with TRBJ1-1; no definite D call. V lost 2 bases to trimming and J lost 4 bases, with 12 bases between them. CDR3 length equals 14 residues. Germline V gives CDR1 SGHRS, CDR2 YFSETQ. CDR3 bases: TGCGCCAGCAGCTTATGGGCGCTGGGCACTGAAGCTTTCTTT. It yields the protein CASSLWALGTEAFF.

This clonotype was counted ten times or more. The chain recombines TRBV12-3 or TRBV12-4 with TRBJ1-1; a possible D gene is TRBD1 (5 bases). The V gene lost 0 bases and the J gene lost 4 bases, with 6 bases spanning the gap. The CDR3 extends over 13 amino acids. DNA for the CDR3: TGTGCCAGCAGTTTAGCGCAGGGCACTGAAGCTTTCTTT. The encoded protein is CASSLAQGTEAFF.

This clonotype was observed many times. Written as DNA, the CDR3 is TGTGCCAGCAGCACGGGCGGCGGACAAGGGAATCAGCCCCAGCATTTT. This sequence encodes CASSTGGGQGNQPQHF. The chain carries TRBV28 and TRBJ1-5; a possible D gene is TRBD1 (5 bases). The germline CDR1 and CDR2 sequences are MDHEN and SYDVKM. The CDR3 has 16 amino acids. Trimming removed 6 bases from V and 4 bases from J, with 19 bases in between.

This clonotype was observed a few times. The J gene is TRBJ1-1, the V gene TRBV2, with D possibly matching TRBD1 (5 bases). Germline V gives CDR1 SNHLY, CDR2 FYNNEI. This CDR3 has 14 residues. V lost 7 bases and J lost 1, with 13 bases in between. The CDR3: CASTFQGGNTEAFF. The CDR3 DNA follows: TGTGCCAGCACATTTCAGGGAGGGAACACTGAAGCTTTCTTT.

The V and J genes are TRBV7-2 and TRBJ2-1, with D hard to call. Germline V gene sequence: CDR1 SGHTA, CDR2 FQGNSA. The CDR3 consists of 13 residues. The V end was cut by 5 bases, the J end by 10 bases, with 15 bases between. The CDR3 region is CASSLDYEREQFF. CDR3 coding DNA: TGTGCCAGCAGCCTAGATTACGAGAGGGAGCAGTTCTTC.